The text below deals with one T cell receptor beta chain. Its antigen is not identified. This specimen belongs to a study of cytomegalovirus exposure and HLA in healthy donors. Across the study: Samples from HLA-typed donors yielded about 85 million unique TCRs in an early data release.

Whole-study findings and limits: There were 160 or so TCR beta chains listed as cytomegalovirus-associated.

This PCR relied on a set of 60 Vbeta primers and 13 Jbeta primers. Assay: immunoSEQ multiplex PCR; the TCRdb copy retains only in-frame clones and omits some. The table lists 80,000 to 100,000 clones, about four fifths of them singletons. V gave up 1 base and J gave up 0 bases, with 9 bases separating them. The CDR3 sequence is 16 residues long. From germline, CDR1 is SGHVS and CDR2 FQNEAQ. Sample: PBMCs. The chain has TRBV7-8 and TRBJ1-4; D may be TRBD1 (5 bases). The origin of this receptor is a human donor in good health. The CDR3 region is CASSLGGDATNEKLFF. CDR3 in DNA: TGTGCCAGCAGCTTAGGGGGGGACGCAACTAATGAAAAACTGTTTTTT.